This T cell receptor (beta chain) was retrieved from a study of neurological immune-mediated disorders. This CDR3 has 15 amino acids. Germline V gene lookup returns CDR1 LGHNA and CDR2 YSLEER. V lost 1 base, J lost 2 bases, and 4 bases stayed unmatched. This clonotype was observed at least ten times. Its antigen is unidentified. Stored at -80 C, 2 million PBMCs were the source of the unsorted libraries. As for the cDNA, it was generated by 5'RACE with 10-nucleotide random UMIs. MiXCR, run by TCRdb on the 5' RACE reads, gives a single entry per CDR3 protein. The sample lists 25,000 to 35,000 distinct CDR3 sequences, about 4.5% seen once, with 20% to 25% in the top ten. Findings of the study overall: Healthy controls had more TCR clonal expansion than multiple sclerosis, which showed the least, whereas HTLV-1-associated myelopathy showed the most.

What was sequenced was PBMCs. The TCR was taken from a man between 18 and 29 years old in good health. The chain combines TRBV4-3 with TRBJ2-7, with 8 bases that match TRBD1. The CDR3 coding sequence is TGCGCCAGCAGCCAAGGGGGCAGGGGGCCCTACGAGCAGTACTTC. Translating gives CASSQGGRGPYEQYF.